The clone carrying this T cell receptor beta chain was recorded only once. The source of the sample is a study of CD8 T cells in Susac syndrome. Reverse transcription of 0.5 to 1 ug RNA was performed with random hexamers. Across 54 Vbeta and 13 Jbeta, immunoSEQ multiplex PCR amplified TCR beta CDR3. TCRdb independently ran MiXCR on the immunoSEQ multiplex PCR reads; one entry per CDR3 protein. The table includes about 210,000 distinct CDR3 sequences, over 85% detected once. The control group consisted of healthy donors matched for age and sex. Negative isolation yielded CD4+ and CD8+ T cells, and FACS enriched TEMRA cells. This CDR3 spans 14 amino acids. The junction had 4 bases not matched to a gene; V was cut back by 5 bases and J by 0 bases. Germline V gene lookup returns CDR1 SGHRS and CDR2 YFSETQ.

The sequence was obtained from a human donor in good health. This chain joins TRBV5-1 and TRBJ1-1; TRBD1 agrees at 7 bases. The specimen was CD4+ T cells from PBMCs. CDR3 sequence: CASRDGQVNTEAFF. The CDR3 DNA follows: TGCGCCAGCAGGGATGGACAGGTGAACACTGAAGCTTTCTTT.